What follows is one T cell receptor beta chain and its context. Many counts were recorded for this clonotype. Its antigen specificity is not known. No clone much larger than this one lies a single base away; base qualities are absent. The library relied on 5' RACE. Sequencing took place on a NextSeq 500. In the TCR library protocol, unique molecular identifiers were attached to individual cDNA molecules to correct for PCR bias and sequencing error. TCR alpha and beta chains were both sequenced, and the abundances of alpha and beta sequences in each sample were closely correlated with each other. Per the original workflow: Decombinator V4 was used to annotate TCR sequences for V gene, J gene and CDR3. Expanded TCRs were defined as changing significantly between any two time points under a Poisson model with p below 0.0001. TCR abundances were normalised to the total number of TCRs sequenced per sample and expressed as counts per million. MAIT TCRs were defined by TRAV1-2 paired with TRAJ12, TRAJ20 or TRAJ33, and iNKT TCRs by TRAV10 paired with TRAJ18. VDJdb, accessed 1 November 2021, was searched for CMV, EBV and SARS-CoV-2 annotated TCRs, excluding TCRs annotated for multiple antigens. The raw public data were reprocessed by TCRdb itself: fastp quality trimming at Q25, MiXCR clonotype calling, in-frame beta chains only. Merged by CDR3 protein, the rows form single entries marked with the most common genes and DNA. In this record, the V and J calls reflect TCRdb's handling and not the investigators' own analysis. The sample profile shows around 57,000 distinct CDR3 sequences; about 9.9% of them were found once. Of the sample, roughly a tenth is held by the ten largest clones.

The data originate from a study of early T cells in non-severe SARS-CoV-2 infection (dated by TCRdb to about 2021). At the level of the whole study: Because TCR sequencing was done on bulk RNA from unsorted whole blood, the alpha and beta chains could not be paired. Overall study outcomes, separate from this receptor: Matching against VDJdb was skewed toward anti-spike CD8 responses, likely underestimated virus-specific expansions, and missed private and CD4 specificities.

A case-control design nested within a healthcare worker cohort in London, UK, was used, with weekly nasopharyngeal swab PCR tests and blood sampling performed. Healthcare workers were recruited between 23 and 31 March 2020, during the week of the UK lockdown, and were followed weekly for up to roughly 16 weeks. The CDR3 goes from the cysteine to the phenylalanine over 14 residues. Only CDR3 DNA is held: 42 bases, read in frame from base 1. V and J are truncated by 5 bases and 1 base respectively, leaving an intervening sequence of 12 bases. CDR1 and CDR2, looked up from the germline V gene, are SGHRS and YFSETQ.

The source material was whole blood. The receptor chain draws on TRBV5-1 and TRBJ2-5, with the D gene too uncertain to name. The receptor was derived from an adult who was a healthcare worker with PCR-confirmed SARS-CoV-2 infection or an uninfected control (not recorded which). The DNA reads TGCGCCAGCAGGACTCAACCGGGCCAAGAGACCCAGTACTTC. Its amino acids are CASRTQPGQETQYF.